Following are 3 T cell receptor beta chains from one sample sequenced in a study of OX40 agonist ivuxolimab in advanced cancers. Libraries came from the immunoSEQ multiplex PCR assay. This immuneACCESS table, as held by TCRdb, lists in-frame sequences with V and J called but not all clones. Of the missing ones, under half trace to an unresolved V gene in checked studies; the others have no known cause. The sample includes 13,000 to 15,000 clones, with about 77% observed a single time. About 31% of the sample belongs to the ten largest clones. The input for sequencing was CD4+ or CD8+ T cells sorted from blood, taken in a trial of the OX40 agonist ivuxolimab. These receptors came from an adult with an advanced solid tumor such as melanoma, head and neck, liver or kidney cancer.

The chain couples TRBV5-1 to TRBJ2-7; 8 bases are shared with TRBD1. The trim removed 4 bases at V and 5 bases at J, leaving 11 bases unmatched. The CDR3 sequence is 15 residues long. Germline V gene sequence: CDR1 SGHRS, CDR2 YFSETQ. CDR3: CASSLNDRGRDEQYF. The CDR3 bases are TGCGCCAGCAGCCTGAACGACAGGGGAAGGGACGAGCAGTACTTC.

V gene TRBV30 combines with J gene TRBJ2-7, with 9 positions matching TRBD2. CDR3 length: 16 amino acids. Germline CDR1 is GTSNPN and CDR2 is SVGIG (reference sequence). The trim removed 3 bases at V and 2 bases at J, leaving 11 bases unmatched. The CDR3 DNA sequence: TGTGCCTGGAGGGACCTACTAGCGGGTCCGACCTACGAGCAGTACTTC. Protein: CAWRDLLAGPTYEQYF.

The V and J genes are TRBV6-6 and TRBJ2-5; D possibly uses TRBD1 or TRBD2 (5 bases each). The CDR3 has 13 amino acids. Looked up from germline, CDR1 is MNHNY and CDR2 is SVGAGI (reference sequence). V lost 4 bases to trimming and J lost 3 bases, with 9 bases between them. CDR3 residues: CASSFLGEETQYF. The CDR3 bases are TGTGCCAGCAGTTTCCTGGGGGAAGAGACCCAGTACTTC.